The present T cell receptor beta chain was sequenced within a study of T cells in Graves' hyperthyroidism and ophthalmopathy. This clonotype showed up just a few times. Its antigen is not identified. General study results and limits: Most expanded thyroid clonotypes above 0.001 also appeared in blood.

Researchers amplified the TCR beta CDR3 regions from RNA transcripts. During a first-round RT-PCR of the TCR CDR3, the HTBI primer set was used. A single record per CDR3 protein comes from TCRdb applying MiXCR to the multiplex PCR reads. The sample holds 600,000 to 800,000 distinct CDR3 sequences, about a third seen once. V shed 10 bases and J 2 bases; nucleotides not matched to a gene: 7. This CDR3 is 15 amino acids long. Germline CDR1 reads ENHRY; CDR2 reads SYGVKD. The receptor was derived from a woman between 40 and 55 years old with Graves' hyperthyroidism. The gene calls are TRBV10-3 and TRBJ1-5, with TRBD1 matching 11 bases. Input material: blood. The CDR3 reads CATKRDRGGNQPQHF. The DNA of the CDR3 is TGTGCCACTAAAAGGGACAGGGGGGGCAATCAGCCCCAGCATTTT.